The 21 T cell receptor beta chains reported below all come from one sample, sequenced in a study of T-cell reconstitution after alpha-beta-depleted transplantation in children. Preparation of the TCRbeta library involved a method that used unique molecular identifiers. TCRdb itself ran the PCR reads through MiXCR, one entry per CDR3 protein. The sample records 490,000 or so distinct CDR3 sequences, roughly a tenth being singletons. The material sequenced was PBMCs, taken before TCRalphabeta/CD19-depleted stem cell transplant. Receptors were obtained from a child aged 2 to 9 with inherited bone marrow failure, due to receive a stem cell transplant.

This clonotype was detected ten times or more. The chain recombines TRBV28 with TRBJ1-2, with D possibly TRBD1 on 6 matching bases. Germline CDR1 and CDR2: MDHEN and SYDVKM. Trimming stripped 4 bases from V and 3 bases from J, with 12 bases between. The CDR3 loop spans 14 amino acids. The CDR3 sequence is CASSYGQGYYGYTF. The CDR3 DNA is TGTGCCAGCAGTTATGGCCAGGGGTACTATGGCTACACCTTC.

This clonotype has at least ten counts. The V call is TRBV4-1, the J call TRBJ2-4, with D perhaps TRBD1 (6 bases). Trimming cost V 4 bases and J 0 bases, with 13 bases left between them. The germline gives CDR1 MGHRA, CDR2 YSYEKL. The length of the CDR3 is 16 residues. The CDR3 DNA is TGCGCCAGCAGCCCCATATTACAGGGAGCCAAAAACATTCAGTACTTC. Translation: CASSPILQGAKNIQYF.

This clonotype was counted at least ten times. This chain connects TRBV10-2 to TRBJ2-7; D is unresolved. Per germline, CDR1 WSHSY and CDR2 SAAADI. The CDR3 covers 12 residues. V lost 0 bases, J lost 5 bases, and 5 bases lay in between. The CDR3 bases are TGCGCCAGCAGTGAGTCGAGACACGAGCAGTACTTC. It is translated as CASSESRHEQYF.

This clonotype was detected many times. The chain carries TRBV5-6 and TRBJ2-7, with 7 bases identical to TRBD2. This CDR3 comprises 14 residues. In germline, CDR1 is SGHDT, CDR2 YYEEEE. Trimming at V came to 4 bases and at J to 2 bases, leaving 6 bases not matched to a gene. CDR3 sequence (DNA): TGTGCCAGCAGCCCCCCCGGACTAGCCTACGAGCAGTACTTC. This encodes CASSPPGLAYEQYF.

This clonotype was observed many times. This rearrangement joins TRBV13 to TRBJ1-1; 8 nucleotides align to TRBD1. Germline trimming cut 0 bases from V and 4 bases from J; bases unmatched to any gene: 4. The CDR3 has 15 residues. The germline V gene encodes CDR1 PRHDT and CDR2 FYEKMQ (reference sequence). The DNA of the CDR3 is TGTGCCAGCAGCTTAGGGGACAGGGTATTCACTGAAGCTTTCTTT. Encoded protein: CASSLGDRVFTEAFF.

This clonotype showed up many times. The chain has TRBV20-1 and TRBJ2-7; possible D gene TRBD2, 7 bases. This CDR3 spans 14 amino acids. The germline CDR1 and CDR2 sequences are DFQATT and SNEGSKA (reference sequence). The V and J ends lost 4 bases and 4 bases respectively, with 17 bases between them. CDR3 sequence: CSAKGGGPDYEQYF. The DNA for the CDR3 is TGCAGTGCTAAAGGGGGAGGGCCTGATTACGAGCAGTACTTC.

With regard to this clonotype: One base away lies a much larger clone, so this may be a sequencing read error. The rearrangement uses TRBV9 and TRBJ2-7, with TRBD2 identical over 8 bases. The CDR3 is made up of 17 amino acids. V gave up 4 bases and J gave up 0 bases; unmatched junction bases: 12. Germline V CDR1 and CDR2: SGDLS, YYNGEE. The CDR3 sequence is CASSLGGPSGSSYEQYF. The CDR3 DNA reads TGTGCCAGCAGCCTAGGTGGGCCAAGCGGGAGCTCCTACGAGCAGTACTTC.

This clonotype was recorded many times. This chain connects TRBV27 to TRBJ1-2; maybe TRBD1 (5 bases). Germline V gives CDR1 MNHEY, CDR2 SMNVEV (reference sequence). The CDR3 has 13 amino acids. Trimming removed 1 base at V and 4 bases at J, with 7 bases between. CDR3 sequence reads: CASSLFQGYGYTF. The DNA of the CDR3 is TGTGCCAGCAGTTTATTCCAGGGCTATGGCTACACCTTC.

This clonotype was observed many times. V usage is TRBV5-5 and J usage is TRBJ1-2, with D tentatively TRBD1 (5 bases). The V end lost 3 bases, the J end lost 3 bases, and 9 bases lay between the germline ends. Germline values: CDR1 SGHKS, CDR2 YYEKEE (reference sequence). The CDR3 runs 13 residues. This chain's CDR3 is CASSSGDDYGYTF. The CDR3 DNA follows: TGTGCCAGCAGCTCGGGGGATGACTATGGCTACACCTTC. Based on the CDR3 plus reference TRBV5-5 and TRBJ1-2, the full variable domain is DAGVTQSPTHLIKTRGQQVTLRCSPISGHKSVSWYQQVLGQGPQFIFQYYEKEERGRGNFPDRFSARQFPNYSSELNVNALLLGDSALYLCASSSGDDYGYTFGSGTRLTVV.

This clonotype was recorded many times. This sequence joins TRBV15 and TRBJ2-1, with 11 bases that match TRBD2. The CDR3 has 16 amino acids. V gave up 1 base and J gave up 5 bases; unmatched junction bases: 4. In germline, CDR1 is LNHNV, CDR2 YYDKDF (reference sequence). Here the CDR3 DNA reads TGTGCCACCAGCAGAGTAGGGACTAGCGGTGACAATGAGCAGTTCTTC. Residues: CATSRVGTSGDNEQFF.

There are many counts of this clonotype. The chain recombines TRBV6-5 with TRBJ1-2; TRBD1 is a possible D gene (5 bases). Per germline, CDR1 MNHEY and CDR2 SVGAGI. This CDR3 is built from 15 residues. V dropped 0 bases and J dropped 7 bases, with 15 bases sitting between them. The CDR3 loop is CASSYSRQKLFGYTF. The CDR3 DNA reads TGTGCCAGCAGTTACTCGAGACAGAAATTGTTTGGCTACACCTTC.

The rearrangement joins TRBV12-3 or TRBV12-4 to TRBJ2-1; D is ambiguous. CDR3 size: 12 residues. The V end lost 5 bases, the J end lost 10 bases, and 12 bases lay between the germline ends. The DNA for the CDR3 is TGTGCCAGCAGTCCGCCTTCGGCCGAGCAGTTCTTC. This sequence encodes CASSPPSAEQFF.

This clonotype was seen repeatedly, ten times or more. CDR3 coding DNA: TGTGCCAGCAGCTGGGGCAACGAGCAGTACTTC. This encodes CASSWGNEQYF. The chain is built from TRBV7-9 and TRBJ2-7; D possibly corresponds to TRBD1 (5 bases). Trimming pared 4 bases from V and 5 bases from J, leaving 6 bases between. The CDR3 is 11 residues long. Germline V gene data show CDR1 as SEHNR and CDR2 as FQNEAQ (reference sequence).

This clonotype was found many times. J is TRBJ2-7 and V is TRBV6-2 or TRBV6-3; no reliable D call. From germline, CDR1 is MNHEY and CDR2 SVGEGT. The CDR3 extends over 14 amino acids. Trimming took off 0 bases at V and 2 bases at J, with 8 bases between the two ends. The CDR3 nucleotides are TGTGCCAGCAGTTACTCTTGGCGGCCCTACGAGCAGTACTTC. Protein product: CASSYSWRPYEQYF.

On this clonotype itself: A read error may be the cause here, since a much bigger clone is one base away. The chain has TRBV20-1 and TRBJ2-1, with D uncertain. CDR1 DFQATT and CDR2 SNEGSKA come from the germline V gene (reference sequence). Trimming pared 5 bases from V and 2 bases from J, leaving 7 bases between. The CDR3 is made up of 12 amino acids. The CDR3 is CSAGRAYNEQFF. CDR3 nucleotides: TGCAGTGCTGGCCGGGCCTACAATGAGCAGTTCTTC.

The chain is built from TRBV11-2 and TRBJ2-1, with 7 bases lining up with TRBD2. Trimming took 1 base from V and 13 from J; bases not matched to a gene: 7. CDR1 SGHAT and CDR2 FQNNGV come from the germline V gene. The CDR3 is 13 amino acids. The CDR3 is CASSLGAGGNQFF. The CDR3 DNA reads as TGTGCCAGCAGCTTAGGGGCCGGGGGGAATCAGTTCTTC.

This sequence joins TRBV6-5 and TRBJ1-1, with 7 bases matching TRBD1. CDR1 is MNHEY, CDR2 SVGAGI, per germline. This CDR3 has 13 amino acids. Losses at the gene ends were 2 bases for V and 8 bases for J; bases not matched to a gene: 5. CDR3 protein: CASSYPTGKEAFF. The CDR3 bases are TGTGCCAGCAGTTACCCGACAGGGAAGGAAGCTTTCTTT.

The CDR3 loop is CASSSLPPGQGNEKLFF. DNA for the CDR3: TGCGCCAGCAGCTCCCTTCCACCGGGACAGGGGAATGAAAAACTGTTTTTT. The J gene is TRBJ1-4, the V gene TRBV5-1; 10 nucleotides align to TRBD1. Germline loops: CDR1 SGHRS, CDR2 YFSETQ. This CDR3 contains 17 residues. J lost 5 bases, V lost 3 bases, and 10 bases had no gene match.

Ten or more counts support this clonotype. The rearrangement uses TRBV4-3 and TRBJ2-5, with D hard to call. The germline gives CDR1 LGHNA, CDR2 YSLEER. The CDR3 has 14 residues. The V gene lost 4 bases and the J gene lost 0 bases, with 9 bases spanning the gap. In nucleotides, the CDR3 is TGCGCCAGCAGCCGTGCGCGTTACCAAGAGACCCAGTACTTC. Its translation: CASSRARYQETQYF.

This clonotype was seen a few times. The chain uses TRBV6-1 and TRBJ1-3; no definite D call. Germline V lookup: CDR1 MNHNS, CDR2 SASEGT. The CDR3 contains 14 residues. V was shortened by 6 bases and J by 0 bases, with 9 bases between the two germline ends. The CDR3 sequence is CASRRGASGNTIYF. The CDR3 DNA follows: TGTGCCAGCAGGCGGGGTGCCTCTGGAAACACCATATATTTT.

This clonotype was observed many times. The V and J genes are TRBV20-1 and TRBJ2-7; 7 positions agree with TRBD1. Germline values: CDR1 DFQATT, CDR2 SNEGSKA (reference sequence). V was pared by 5 bases and J by 9 bases, with 10 bases of the junction left unmatched. The CDR3 is made up of 12 amino acids. CDR3 amino acids: CSAGYRDSGQYF. CDR3 sequence (DNA): TGCAGTGCTGGTTACCGGGACAGCGGGCAGTACTTC.